The 15 T cell receptor beta chains below come from one sample, sequenced in a study of blood T cell repertoires in COVID-19. The assay was immunoSEQ multiplex PCR, and TCRdb's table has in-frame clones only and misses some. The sample has some 300,000 clones; about 90% are singletons. Sequenced sample: PBMCs or T cells enriched from blood (not recorded which). Receptor source: a woman in her 30s who had recovered from COVID-19.

This clone was detected only once. This chain joins TRBV2 and TRBJ2-2; no clear D gene. The V gene lost 4 bases and the J gene lost 1 base, with 10 bases spanning the gap. This CDR3 spans 15 amino acids. Germline CDR1 SNHLY, CDR2 FYNNEI. Here the CDR3 DNA reads TGTGCCAGCAGTGCTAGACGACTGAACACCGGGGAGCTGTTTTTT. Translated: CASSARRLNTGELFF.

Remarks on this clone: Other nucleotide sequences from this sample produce the same CDR3. The rearrangement uses TRBV5-1 and TRBJ2-2; possible D gene TRBD1, 6 bases. Trimming removed 0 bases at V and 4 bases at J, with 10 bases between. Germline lookup yields CDR1 SGHRS and CDR2 YFSETQ. The CDR3 runs to 15 residues. DNA of the CDR3: TGCGCCAGCAGCTTGGTCAGGGGCGGCACCGGGGAGCTGTTTTTT. The encoded protein is CASSLVRGGTGELFF. The whole variable domain, filled in from reference TRBV5-1 and TRBJ2-2, reads KAGVTQTPRYLIKTRGQQVTLSCSPISGHRSVSWYQQTPGQGLQFLFEYFSETQRNKGNFPGRFSGRQFSNSRSEMNVSTLELGDSALYLCASSLVRGGTGELFFGEGSRLTVL.

J is TRBJ1-6 and V is TRBV27; a weak D match, TRBD1 (6 bases). The ends were cut back, 3 bases at V and 5 bases at J, with 17 bases in the middle. CDR3 length: 17 residues. CDR1 MNHEY and CDR2 SMNVEV come from the germline V gene (reference sequence). CDR3: CASSLVTGTPNNSPLHF. The CDR3 coding sequence is TGTGCCAGCAGTTTGGTTACCGGGACACCAAATAATTCACCCCTCCACTTT.

The V gene is TRBV7-9, the J gene TRBJ2-7; 7 bases line up with TRBD1. The CDR3 covers 16 residues. Germline CDR1 SEHNR, CDR2 FQNEAQ (reference sequence). V shed 5 bases and J 0 bases; nucleotides not matched to a gene: 10. CDR3 nucleotide sequence: TGTGCCAGCAGCGACACGAGGGGGCCGAGCTCCTACGAGCAGTACTTC. It translates to CASSDTRGPSSYEQYF.

The rearrangement uses TRBV4-1 and TRBJ1-6, with 11 bases identical to TRBD1. This CDR3 spans 16 amino acids. Germline V lookup: CDR1 MGHRA, CDR2 YSYEKL. After removal of 1 base from V and 8 bases from J, the junction contained 4 bases not matched to a gene. The CDR3 protein is CASSQAGTGGYSPLHF. CDR3 coding DNA: TGCGCCAGCAGCCAAGCCGGGACAGGGGGTTATTCACCCCTCCACTTT.

The V and J genes are TRBV11-2 and TRBJ1-5; D might be TRBD1 (5 bases). Per the germline V gene, CDR1 is SGHAT and CDR2 is FQNNGV. The CDR3 contains 15 residues. The germline V and J ends were trimmed by 1 base and 5 bases, with 12 bases remaining between them. As DNA, the CDR3 is TGTGCCAGCAGCTTAGGGACACGGAGTTATCAGCCCCAGCATTTT. Its protein product is CASSLGTRSYQPQHF. Filled out from reference TRBV11-2 and TRBJ1-5, the complete variable domain reads EAGVAQSPRYKIIEKRQSVAFWCNPISGHATLYWYQQILGQGPKLLIQFQNNGVVDDSQLPKDRFSAERLKGVDSTLKIQPAKLEDSAVYLCASSLGTRSYQPQHFGDGTRLSIL.

CDR3 sequence: CASSPVDRVRNSPLHF. The CDR3 DNA sequence: TGTGCCAGCAGCCCGGTGGACAGGGTCCGGAATTCACCCCTCCACTTT. J is TRBJ1-6 and V is TRBV7-8; TRBD1 matches at 8 bases. This CDR3 is 16 amino acids long. V was pared by 5 bases and J by 7 bases, with 10 bases of the junction left unmatched. Germline V gene data show CDR1 as SGHVS and CDR2 as FQNEAQ.

The V call is TRBV5-1, the J call TRBJ2-5, with 7 positions matching TRBD2. The CDR3 is 14 amino acids. The V gene end was trimmed by 4 bases and the J gene end by 6 bases; junction bases not matched to a gene: 9. Germline V gene lookup returns CDR1 SGHRS and CDR2 YFSETQ. CDR3 residues: CASSNGGLEKTQYF. Here the CDR3 DNA reads TGCGCCAGCAGCAACGGGGGGTTGGAAAAGACCCAGTACTTC. The whole variable domain, remainder taken from reference TRBV5-1 and TRBJ2-5, is KAGVTQTPRYLIKTRGQQVTLSCSPISGHRSVSWYQQTPGQGLQFLFEYFSETQRNKGNFPGRFSGRQFSNSRSEMNVSTLELGDSALYLCASSNGGLEKTQYFGPGTRLLVL.

In its sample, this clone was seen once. V and J are TRBV6-5 and TRBJ2-3; the D is unclear. Germline V CDR1 and CDR2: MNHEY, SVGAGI. CDR3 length: 11 amino acids. V gave up 4 bases and J gave up 3 bases, with 2 bases separating them. CDR3 DNA: TGTGCCAGCAGTTTAACAGATACGCAGTATTTT. It is translated as CASSLTDTQYF.

The chain uses TRBV5-5 and TRBJ2-1; D perhaps matches TRBD1 (6 bases). The CDR3 covers 15 residues. The germline CDR1 and CDR2 sequences are SGHKS and YYEKEE (reference sequence). V lost 4 bases to trimming and J lost 10 bases, with 21 bases between them. CDR3 amino acids: CASSVRDTGSKEQFF. As DNA, the CDR3 is TGTGCCAGCAGCGTCCGGGACACCGGCTCTAAAGAGCAGTTCTTC.

The V and J genes are TRBV7-9 and TRBJ1-4; a possible D gene is TRBD1 (6 bases). V lost 3 bases to trimming and J lost 3 bases, with 14 bases between them. The CDR3 is 16 amino acids. CDR1 and CDR2 from the germline V gene are SEHNR and FQNEAQ (reference sequence). This CDR3 reads CASSLSGGMANEKLFF. The CDR3 nucleotides read TGTGCCAGCAGCTTGTCGGGGGGCATGGCTAATGAAAAACTGTTTTTT.

In DNA form, the CDR3 reads TGTGCCAGCAGCTTGGAACGCCAGGGGTCCTACAATGAGCAGTTCTTC. Its translation is CASSLERQGSYNEQFF. The V call is TRBV5-4, the J call TRBJ2-1, with D possibly matching TRBD1 (6 bases). The V end lost 0 bases, the J end lost 1 base, and 11 bases lay between the germline ends. There are 16 residues in the CDR3. Germline lookup yields CDR1 SGHNT and CDR2 YYREEE (reference sequence).

The chain uses TRBV15 and TRBJ2-1; 9 nucleotides agree with TRBD2. With 0 bases clipped from V and 7 bases from J, the junction kept 4 bases outside the gene matches. Germline loops: CDR1 LNHNV, CDR2 YYDKDF (reference sequence). The length of the CDR3 is 15 residues. The CDR3, as DNA: TGTGCCACCAGCAGAGATGCGGGGGGGGGAAATGAGCAGTTCTTC. Protein sequence: CATSRDAGGGNEQFF.

J is TRBJ1-1 and V is TRBV28, with 7 bases identical to TRBD1. The CDR3 is 17 residues long. V lost 2 bases and J lost 1; bases outside the gene matches: 10. From germline, CDR1 is MDHEN and CDR2 SYDVKM. In nucleotides, the CDR3 is TGTGCCAGCAGTTTAGTCGGGACAGTCGAAACGAACACTGAAGCTTTCTTT. It specifies CASSLVGTVETNTEAFF.

The J gene is TRBJ1-6, the V gene TRBV19, with 9 bases aligning to TRBD1. Germline CDR1 reads LNHDA; CDR2 reads SQIVND (reference sequence). Trimming cost V 7 bases and J 9 bases; bases outside gene matches: 7. The CDR3 sequence is 14 residues long. Here the CDR3 DNA reads TGTGCCAGTACCACCGACAGGGGGTCTTCACCCCTCCACTTT. The encoded protein is CASTTDRGSSPLHF.